This T cell receptor (beta chain) was sequenced for a study of T cell responses to AZD1222 COVID-19 vaccine. CDR1 and CDR2 (germline): SNHLY, FYNNEI. V lost 7 bases and J lost 7; bases outside the gene matches: 7. The CDR3 runs 12 residues. Clones were sequenced by immunoSEQ multiplex PCR, and TCRdb holds only the in-frame ones, with some missing. The top ten hold 1% to 1.3% of the sample, which has about 46,000 clones, around 90% seen once. This TCR was recovered from an adult who received the AZD1222 COVID-19 vaccine. Here the sequenced sample was peripheral blood, taken 28 days after the second AZD1222 dose. The chain joins TRBV2 to TRBJ2-7; 7 bases align to TRBD2. In DNA, the CDR3 is TGTGCCAGCACCCGGACTAGGGGTGAGCAGTACTTC. Translating gives CASTRTRGEQYF.